Shown below are 30 T cell receptor beta chains from a single sample sequenced in a study of vaccination effects on CD4 cells after COVID-19. No antigen has been assigned to these receptors. Antigen-specific CD4+ T cells were first expanded with viral peptide pools by the ViraFEST assay and only then sequenced. Subsequent to 10 days of culture, CD4+ T cells were isolated. Two-dose vaccination with either BNT162b2 or mRNA-1273 was given to the participants. Some clones are missing from TCRdb's copy, which holds only in-frame ones; the method was immunoSEQ multiplex PCR. Of tens of thousands of clones listed, roughly four fifths were seen once; the top ten hold over 1.2%. This material consisted of CD4+ T cells from PBMCs cultured with HCoV-NL63 spike peptides, taken after COVID-19 vaccination. These receptors all come from a human donor who received a COVID-19 vaccine. Some clones in this sample may be carry-over from other donors' samples.

V and J are TRBV7-9 and TRBJ1-5; D not certain. V lost 1 base, J lost 3 bases, and 1 base lay in between. The germline CDR1 and CDR2 sequences are SEHNR and FQNEAQ (reference sequence). There are 12 residues in the CDR3. For the CDR3, the DNA is TGTGCCAGCAGCTTAGACAATCAGCCCCAGCATTTT. This sequence encodes CASSLDNQPQHF.

This clone was seen once. The chain has TRBV6-1 and TRBJ2-1, with D perhaps TRBD1 (6 bases). The CDR3 sequence is 16 residues long. Germline loops: CDR1 MNHNS, CDR2 SASEGT. The V end lost 4 bases, the J end lost 2 bases, and 15 bases lay between the germline ends. CDR3 protein: CASSGYRALAYNEQFF. In DNA form, the CDR3 reads TGTGCCAGCAGTGGGTACAGGGCTCTTGCCTACAATGAGCAGTTCTTC.

The chain has TRBV4-3 and TRBJ1-2, with 10 bases identical to TRBD1. CDR1 is LGHNA, CDR2 YSLEER, per germline. The CDR3 length is 15 residues. Trimming removed 5 bases from V and 4 bases from J; junction bases left unmatched: 7. The CDR3 loop is CASSYRDRGFYGYTF. Written as DNA, the CDR3 is TGCGCCAGCAGCTATCGGGACAGGGGTTTCTATGGCTACACCTTC.

The chain carries TRBV23-1 and TRBJ2-7; 8 bases line up with TRBD1. TRBV23-1 counts as an open reading frame of uncertain function. V trimming: 10 bases; J trimming: 5 bases; junction bases outside the gene matches: 13. CDR3 length: 14 residues. CDR3 DNA: TGCGCCACCTTGGACAGGGTGGAAATCCACGAGCAGTACGTC. Translation: CATLDRVEIHEQYV.

This rearrangement joins TRBV5-6 to TRBJ2-5; a weak D match, TRBD1 (6 bases). This CDR3 region has 14 residues. Germline assignment: CDR1 SGHDT and CDR2 YYEEEE. V lost 2 bases, J lost 1 base, and 9 bases lay in between. In nucleotides, the CDR3 is TGTGCCAGCAGCTTCTGGGACACCCAAGAGACCCAGTACTTC. It translates to CASSFWDTQETQYF.

The genes are TRBV12-3 or TRBV12-4 and TRBJ1-4; D not certain. The CDR3 is made up of 13 amino acids. V gave up 8 bases and J gave up 4 bases, with 11 bases separating them. CDR3 nucleotide sequence: TGTGCCAGCTCACAAGGGAATAATGAAAAACTGTTTTTT. Protein product: CASSQGNNEKLFF.

The chain is built from TRBV2 and TRBJ1-5; D remains unclear. The CDR3 covers 15 residues. The V end was cut by 6 bases, the J end by 3 bases, with 15 bases between. In germline, CDR1 is SNHLY, CDR2 FYNNEI. The CDR3 bases are TGTGCCAGCAGCTGGGATACGACCCACAATCAGCCCCAGCATTTT. It translates to CASSWDTTHNQPQHF.

The V call is TRBV6-1, the J call TRBJ1-2; D unresolved. The CDR3 extends over 15 amino acids. Germline V gives CDR1 MNHNS, CDR2 SASEGT. The V end lost 1 base, the J end lost 4 bases, and 13 bases lay between the germline ends. The CDR3 bases are TGTGCCAGCAGTGAAGAACTGGGCCGGGGCTATGGCTACACCTTC. It codes for CASSEELGRGYGYTF.

CDR3 DNA: TGTGCCACCAGCCAAACATTCTCTGGAAACACCATATATTTT. This gives the protein CATSQTFSGNTIYF. The chain has TRBV15 and TRBJ1-3; D is unresolved. Germline V gene lookup returns CDR1 LNHNV and CDR2 YYDKDF (reference sequence). V was trimmed by 5 bases and J by 0 bases, leaving 8 bases between them. CDR3 size: 14 residues. Complete variable domain (other parts from reference TRBV15 and TRBJ1-3): DAMVIQNPRYQVTQFGKPVTLSCSQTLNHNVMYWYQQKSSQAPKLLFHYYDKDFNNEADTPDNFQSRRPNTSFCFLDIRSPGLGDTAMYLCATSQTFSGNTIYFGEGSWLTVV.

A few counts support this clone. The rearrangement uses TRBV6-5 and TRBJ1-5; no reliable D call. CDR1 is MNHEY, CDR2 SVGAGI, per germline. Trimming shortened V by 8 bases and J by 0 bases, and 8 bases separated the two germline ends. The CDR3 runs 13 residues. The CDR3 bases are TGTGCCAGCTGCCGGGATAGCAATCAGCCCCAGCATTTT. This codes for CASCRDSNQPQHF.

As for this clone: Its ends do not fully match the called genes, so a read error is possible. The V and J genes are TRBV7-2 and TRBJ1-1; maybe TRBD1 (6 bases). The CDR3 extends over 14 amino acids. CDR1 and CDR2 from the germline V gene are SGHTA and FQGNSA. In nucleotides, the CDR3 is TGTGCCAGCAGCACGGACAGTACTTACACTGACGCTTTCTTT. Its translation: CASSTDSTYTDAFF.

J is TRBJ2-2 and V is TRBV5-1; 8 nucleotides align to TRBD1. Germline CDR1 is SGHRS and CDR2 is YFSETQ. This CDR3 region has 16 residues. V gave up 8 bases and J gave up 5 bases; unmatched junction bases: 14. CDR3 bases: TGCGCCAGTTACCGGTCCCAGGGGGCATTTACCGGGGAGCTGTTTTTT. Translation gives CASYRSQGAFTGELFF.

This clone was found once. The CDR3 sequence: CATSALTGANPTYGYTF. DNA for the CDR3: TGTGCCACCAGTGCCCTGACAGGGGCCAACCCTACCTATGGCTACACCTTC. The gene calls are TRBV24-1 and TRBJ1-2; 8 bases are shared with TRBD1. The CDR3 has 17 residues. V was clipped by 5 bases and J by 4 bases; unmatched bases: 14. Germline CDR1 is KGHDR and CDR2 is SFDVKD.

This clone appeared a single time. The V and J genes are TRBV15 and TRBJ2-3, with 10 positions matching TRBD1. Germline lookup yields CDR1 LNHNV and CDR2 YYDKDF (reference sequence). The CDR3 spans 15 residues. The trim removed 4 bases at V and 4 bases at J, leaving 5 bases unmatched. This CDR3 reads CATSTRGQGPDTQYF. CDR3 DNA: TGTGCCACCAGCACTAGGGGACAGGGGCCAGATACGCAGTATTTT.

This chain links TRBV2 with TRBJ1-1, with D unclear. V lost 7 bases to trimming and J lost 1 base, with 10 bases between them. The CDR3 totals 13 residues. Germline assignment: CDR1 SNHLY and CDR2 FYNNEI. Here the CDR3 DNA reads TGTGCCAGCATGAGAGAAAGGAACACTGAAGCTTTCTTT. It is translated as CASMRERNTEAFF.

The J gene is TRBJ1-5, the V gene TRBV30, with TRBD1 as a possible D gene (5 bases). The germline CDR1 and CDR2 sequences are GTSNPN and SVGIG (reference sequence). The V gene lost 0 bases and the J gene lost 6 bases, with 12 bases spanning the gap. This CDR3 has 14 residues. The CDR3 protein is CAWSVSQGSQPQHF. CDR3 nucleotides: TGTGCCTGGAGTGTGAGTCAGGGAAGTCAGCCCCAGCATTTT.

This clone was detected only once. V and J are TRBV6-1 and TRBJ1-5; D is perhaps TRBD1 (5 bases). The V and J ends lost 4 bases and 0 bases respectively, with 16 bases between them. In germline, CDR1 is MNHNS, CDR2 SASEGT. The CDR3 extends over 17 amino acids. The CDR3 region is CASSATPTEYSNQPQHF. For the CDR3, the DNA is TGTGCCAGCAGTGCAACTCCGACAGAATATAGCAATCAGCCCCAGCATTTT.

A few counts support this clone. The chain couples TRBV5-8 to TRBJ2-2; D perhaps matches TRBD1 (5 bases). This CDR3 region has 12 residues. V was pared by 4 bases and J by 8 bases, with 9 bases between. CDR1 and CDR2 from the germline V gene are SGHTS and YDEGEE. CDR3 amino acids: CASSLGVGELFF. In DNA form, the CDR3 reads TGTGCCAGCAGCCTAGGGGTTGGGGAGCTGTTTTTT. The full variable domain, its missing parts supplied by reference TRBV5-8 and TRBJ2-2, is EAGVTQSPTHLIKTRGQQATLRCSPISGHTSVYWYQQALGLGLQFLLWYDEGEERNRGNFPPRFSGRQFPNYSSELNVNALELEDSALYLCASSLGVGELFFGEGSRLTVL.

The genes are TRBV30 and TRBJ2-1; D might be TRBD2 (5 bases). Trimming cost V 2 bases and J 0 bases, with 8 bases left between them. Germline lookup yields CDR1 GTSNPN and CDR2 SVGIG (reference sequence). This CDR3 is built from 14 residues. CDR3 coding DNA: TGTGCCTGGAGTAGACTAAGCTCCTACAATGAGCAGTTCTTC. It specifies CAWSRLSSYNEQFF.

This chain links TRBV21-1 with TRBJ2-7; the D call TRBD1 from the table was never checked on the DNA. TRBV21-1 is a pseudogene segment. This CDR3 is built from 15 residues. The CDR3 coding sequence is TGTGCCAGCAGCAGCAGGGGACCGTTGATCTACGAGCAGTACGTC. This encodes CASSSRGPLIYEQYV.

In this sample, this clone turned up a few times. The chain is built from TRBV2 and TRBJ2-7, with TRBD1 matching over 8 bases. CDR1 is SNHLY and CDR2 is FYNNEI in the germline V gene. J lost 5 bases, V lost 6 bases, and 3 bases had no gene match. This CDR3 is 12 amino acids long. CDR3 in DNA: TGTGCCAGCAGCCAGACAGGGGACGAGCAGTACGTC. It translates to CASSQTGDEQYV.

This chain links TRBV28 with TRBJ2-3; D is perhaps TRBD2 (7 bases). Trimming removed 1 base at V and 4 bases at J, with 15 bases between. There are 16 residues in the CDR3. Germline CDR1 MDHEN, CDR2 SYDVKM. The CDR3 region has the DNA TGTGCCAGCAGTTTATTGGGGGGGGCTAAGGCAGATACGCAGTATTTT. Protein product: CASSLLGGAKADTQYF.

The rearrangement links TRBV7-2 to TRBJ1-1, with TRBD1 matching over 8 bases. Germline loops: CDR1 SGHTA, CDR2 FQGNSA. This CDR3 is built from 16 residues. Unmatched junction bases numbered 7, after V lost 2 bases and J lost 2 bases. As DNA, the CDR3 is TGTGCCAGCAGCTTAAAAGGGACAGGTTATAACACTGAAGCTTTCTTT. Encoded protein: CASSLKGTGYNTEAFF.

This sequence joins TRBV6-6 and TRBJ1-2; the D gene is possibly TRBD1 (5 bases). Per the germline V gene, CDR1 is MNHNY and CDR2 is SVGAGI (reference sequence). The ends were cut back, 3 bases at V and 8 bases at J, with 13 bases in the middle. The CDR3 contains 13 residues. The chain's CDR3 is CASSYVRGEGYTF. CDR3 in DNA: TGTGCCAGCAGTTATGTAAGGGGTGAAGGCTACACCTTC.

CDR3 nucleotides: TGTGCCAGCAGTGAAAACCAGGGGAGTGGCTATGGCTACACCTTC. This sequence encodes CASSENQGSGYGYTF. J is TRBJ1-2 and V is TRBV2; D perhaps matches TRBD1 (6 bases). With 2 bases removed from V and 4 bases from J, the gap between germline ends came to 14 bases. Germline CDR1 reads SNHLY; CDR2 reads FYNNEI. The CDR3 extends over 15 amino acids.

The J gene is TRBJ1-5, the V gene TRBV7-2; D call uncertain. Trimming took off 9 bases at V and 0 bases at J, with 21 bases between the two ends. The V gene's germline CDR1 is SGHTA and CDR2 FQGNSA. The CDR3 loop spans 17 amino acids. CDR3 loop: CASFRLTRFNSNQPQHF. CDR3 in DNA: TGTGCCAGTTTTCGACTAACCAGGTTTAATAGCAATCAGCCCCAGCATTTT.

This clone was seen a single time. The CDR3 region has the DNA TGTGCCAGCAGCTTATTGGTGAACACTGAAGCTTTCTTT. As protein: CASSLLVNTEAFF. The rearrangement joins TRBV5-5 to TRBJ1-1; D call uncertain. The CDR3 has 13 amino acids. Germline V gene data show CDR1 as SGHKS and CDR2 as YYEKEE (reference sequence). Trimming took off 2 bases at V and 0 bases at J, with 5 bases between the two ends.

This clone was counted once. The chain is built from TRBV6-6 and TRBJ2-7, with D unresolved. CDR1 and CDR2 from the germline V gene are MNHNY and SVGAGI (reference sequence). Trimming removed 5 bases at V and 3 bases at J, with 5 bases between. The CDR3 totals 11 residues. The CDR3 is CASSANYEQYF. CDR3 coding DNA: TGTGCCAGCAGTGCGAACTACGAGCAGTACTTC.

Written as DNA, the CDR3 is TGTGCCAGCTCAGACCGGGTCACCAATCAGCCCCAGCATTTT. Its translation is CASSDRVTNQPQHF. The chain joins TRBV18 to TRBJ1-5; D gene uncertain. With 5 bases removed from V and 3 bases from J, the gap between germline ends came to 11 bases. This CDR3 region has 14 residues. Germline V lookup: CDR1 KGHSH, CDR2 LQKENI.

The chain joins TRBV2 to TRBJ2-5; no clear D gene. This CDR3 has 13 amino acids. The V end lost 7 bases, the J end lost 7 bases, and 16 bases lay between the germline ends. Germline CDR1 and CDR2: SNHLY and FYNNEI. DNA for the CDR3: TGTGCCAGCAAGACCTTATCGGCTCGGACCCAGTACTTC. Translating gives CASKTLSARTQYF.